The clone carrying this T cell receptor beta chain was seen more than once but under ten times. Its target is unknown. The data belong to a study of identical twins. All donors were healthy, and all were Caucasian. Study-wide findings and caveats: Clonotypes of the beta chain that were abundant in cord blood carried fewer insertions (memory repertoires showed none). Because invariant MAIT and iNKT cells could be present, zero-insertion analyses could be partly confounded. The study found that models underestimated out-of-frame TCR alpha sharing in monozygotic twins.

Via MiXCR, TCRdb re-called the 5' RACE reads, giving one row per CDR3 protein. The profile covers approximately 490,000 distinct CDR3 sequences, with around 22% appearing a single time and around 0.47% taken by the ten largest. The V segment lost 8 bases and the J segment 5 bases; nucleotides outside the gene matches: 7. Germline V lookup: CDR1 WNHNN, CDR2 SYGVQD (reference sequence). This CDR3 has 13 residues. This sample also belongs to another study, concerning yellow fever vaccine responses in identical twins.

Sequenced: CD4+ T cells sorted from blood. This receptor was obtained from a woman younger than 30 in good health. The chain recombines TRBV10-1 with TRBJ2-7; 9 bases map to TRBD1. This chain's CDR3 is CASVNRDRDEQYF. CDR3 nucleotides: TGCGCCAGCGTTAACCGGGACAGGGACGAGCAGTACTTC.